This paragraph reports one TCR beta chain. Germline loops: CDR1 MNHEY, CDR2 SMNVEV (reference sequence). V gave up 3 bases and J gave up 4 bases, with 9 bases separating them. This CDR3 has 13 residues. This table comes from immunoSEQ multiplex PCR, and its TCRdb copy is limited to in-frame clones, with some not included. Of about 24,000 clones listed, roughly 90% are singletons. This sample was included in a study of T cell changes during pregnancy in multiple sclerosis. The TCR was taken from a female donor in good health, enrolled as a control in a pregnancy study. Sample: CD8+ T cells from peripheral blood mononuclear cells, taken in the third trimester of pregnancy. The chain employs TRBV27 and TRBJ1-1; D is undetermined. This CDR3 is CASSFGHSTEAFF. The CDR3 DNA reads as TGTGCCAGCAGTTTTGGGCACTCCACTGAAGCTTTCTTT.